The 12 T cell receptor beta chains below were found in one sample sequenced in a study of CD8 T cells in ankylosing spondylitis (TCRdb year 2017). These TCRs are of unknown antigen specificity. The library came from 5' RACE. The sequencer listed for this sample is Illumina HiSeq 2500. TCRdb cleaned the public reads at Q25 with fastp, built clones with MiXCR and kept in-frame beta chains. Records with the same CDR3 protein are collapsed into one entry carrying the most frequent genes and DNA. In this sample the table shows approximately 220,000 distinct CDR3 sequences, about a sixth of which occur a single time. The top ten clones comprise about 42% of the sample. Findings and caveats that apply to the study as a whole: Blood from ankylosing spondylitis patients appeared to be characterized by a TCR beta motif composed of about eight highly homologous amino acid variants.

Source material: blood, either unsorted or a sorted T cell fraction (not recorded which). The origin of the receptors is a male donor with ankylosing spondylitis.

This clonotype has just a few counts. CDR3 nucleotides: TGCGCCAGCAGCCCCGACCGCGCGCTGGGGGTAGGGGTCTACAATGAGCAGTTCTTC. Amino acids: CASSPDRALGVGVYNEQFF. The chain has TRBV4-3 and TRBJ2-1, with D perhaps TRBD1 or TRBD2 (5 bases each). Trimming pared 4 bases from V and 3 bases from J, leaving 25 bases between. The CDR3 loop spans 19 amino acids. The germline V gene encodes CDR1 LGHNA and CDR2 YSLEER.

This clonotype was counted between two and nine times. J is TRBJ2-5 and V is TRBV7-6; 7 bases align to TRBD2. Germline CDR1 reads SGHVS; CDR2 reads FNYEAQ. Trimming cost V 1 base and J 5 bases; bases outside gene matches: 4. The CDR3 runs 14 residues. The CDR3 spells CASSLVLGGETQYF. CDR3 sequence (DNA): TGTGCCAGCAGCTTAGTCTTGGGGGGGGAGACCCAGTACTTC.

This clonotype occurred a few times. The rearrangement joins TRBV6-5 to TRBJ2-7; no firm D call. V was cut by 4 bases and J by 3 bases, with 10 bases left in between. The CDR3 contains 13 residues. Germline V lookup: CDR1 MNHEY, CDR2 SVGAGI. This chain's CDR3 is CASSLTVDYEQYF. CDR3 DNA sequence: TGTGCCAGCAGTTTGACGGTAGACTACGAGCAGTACTTC.

V and J are TRBV20-1 and TRBJ2-5; D unresolved. The CDR3 runs to 14 residues. Germline assignment: CDR1 DFQATT and CDR2 SNEGSKA (reference sequence). V was shortened by 1 base and J by 5 bases, with 14 bases between the two germline ends. The CDR3: CSARVDGMGETQYF. CDR3 bases: TGCAGTGCTAGAGTGGACGGAATGGGTGAGACCCAGTACTTC.

A few counts support this clonotype. The chain has TRBV7-9 and TRBJ2-3; D is tentatively TRBD1 or TRBD2 (6 bases each). Trimming took 3 bases from V and 1 from J, leaving 11 bases between them. The CDR3 loop spans 15 amino acids. CDR1 is SEHNR and CDR2 is FQNEAQ in the germline V gene (reference sequence). CDR3 in amino acids: CASSFPGGGTDTQYF. The CDR3 coding sequence is TGTGCCAGCAGCTTCCCCGGGGGCGGCACAGATACGCAGTATTTT.

The rearrangement joins TRBV5-1 to TRBJ2-1; D unresolved. The CDR3 is 15 residues long. Germline V gene sequence: CDR1 SGHRS, CDR2 YFSETQ. Trimming pared 3 bases from V and 7 bases from J, leaving 17 bases between. The CDR3 is CASSWVDGPRNEQFF. CDR3 sequence (DNA): TGCGCCAGCAGCTGGGTTGACGGCCCACGGAATGAGCAGTTCTTC.

This clonotype was seen many times. The junction does not match germline at one end; this may be a read error. The rearrangement joins TRBV7-9 to TRBJ2-7; the match to TRBD1 covers 7 bases. The CDR3 runs to 12 residues. Germline loops: CDR1 SEHNR, CDR2 FQNEAQ (reference sequence). CDR3 amino acids: CASSLGGTEGRF. In nucleotides, the CDR3 is TGTGCCAGCAGCTTAGGGGGGACAGAGGGACGCTTC. The complete variable domain, with remaining parts taken from reference TRBV7-9 and TRBJ2-7, reads DTGVSQNPRHKITKRGQNVTFRCDPISEHNRLYWYRQTLGQGPEFLTYFQNEAQLEKSRLLSDRFSAERPKGSFSTLEIQRTEQGDSAMYLCASSLGGTEGRFGPGTRLTVT.

This clonotype has only a few counts. The chain is built from TRBV20-1 and TRBJ2-1; possibly TRBD1 or TRBD2 for D (5 bases each). Trimming shortened V by 0 bases and J by 0 bases, and 18 bases separated the two germline ends. Germline lookup yields CDR1 DFQATT and CDR2 SNEGSKA (reference sequence). The CDR3 is 18 residues long. In DNA, the CDR3 is TGCAGTGCTAGAGAGCCGGAGTGGGACCAACGCTCCTACAATGAGCAGTTCTTC. The encoded protein is CSAREPEWDQRSYNEQFF.

The rearrangement uses TRBV12-3 or TRBV12-4 and TRBJ2-7; D is uncertain. The CDR3 is made up of 14 amino acids. Trimming took 3 bases from V and 1 from J, leaving 10 bases between them. The CDR3 spells CASSFHVRSYEQYF. The CDR3, as DNA: TGTGCCAGCAGTTTCCATGTTCGTTCCTACGAGCAGTACTTC.

This chain connects TRBV29-1 to TRBJ2-7; 10 nucleotides match TRBD2. Germline lookup yields CDR1 SQVTM and CDR2 ANQGSEA. The length of the CDR3 is 13 residues. V shed 7 bases, J shed 6 bases, and the junction held 9 bases outside the gene matches. For the CDR3, the DNA is TGCAGCGCCAACGAGCGGGAGGGTCGCGAGCAGTACTTC. Amino acids: CSANEREGREQYF.

This clonotype was found a few times. This chain links TRBV20-1 with TRBJ1-6, with D possibly TRBD1 on 5 matching bases. The V end lost 6 bases, the J end lost 15 bases, and 21 bases lay between the germline ends. CDR1 and CDR2 (germline): DFQATT, SNEGSKA (reference sequence). The CDR3 consists of 13 residues. The CDR3 region is CSAKNDRTGLLHF. The CDR3 DNA reads as TGCAGTGCGAAGAACGACAGAACAGGCCTCCTCCACTTT.

This clonotype was found a few times. V gene TRBV27 combines with J gene TRBJ1-2; weak D call: TRBD1 (6 bases). Germline V gene sequence: CDR1 MNHEY, CDR2 SMNVEV (reference sequence). Trimming pared 8 bases from V and 7 bases from J, leaving 17 bases between. The CDR3 length is 13 residues. Here the CDR3 reads CASGLTGSLGYTF. In DNA, the CDR3 is TGTGCCAGCGGATTAACAGGGTCGCTTGGCTACACCTTC.